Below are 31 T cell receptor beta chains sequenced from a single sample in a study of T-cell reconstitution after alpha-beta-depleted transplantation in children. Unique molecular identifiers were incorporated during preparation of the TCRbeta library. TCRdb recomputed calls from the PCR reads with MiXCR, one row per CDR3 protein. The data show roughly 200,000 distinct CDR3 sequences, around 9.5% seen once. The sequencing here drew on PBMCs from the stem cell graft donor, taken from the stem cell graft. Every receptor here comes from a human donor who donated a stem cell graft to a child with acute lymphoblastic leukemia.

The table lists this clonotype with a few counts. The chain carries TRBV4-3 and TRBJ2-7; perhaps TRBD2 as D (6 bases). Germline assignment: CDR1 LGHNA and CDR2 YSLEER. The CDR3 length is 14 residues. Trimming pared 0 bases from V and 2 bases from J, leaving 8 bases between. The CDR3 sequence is CASSQDPGAYEQYF. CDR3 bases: TGCGCCAGCAGCCAAGACCCGGGAGCCTACGAGCAGTACTTC.

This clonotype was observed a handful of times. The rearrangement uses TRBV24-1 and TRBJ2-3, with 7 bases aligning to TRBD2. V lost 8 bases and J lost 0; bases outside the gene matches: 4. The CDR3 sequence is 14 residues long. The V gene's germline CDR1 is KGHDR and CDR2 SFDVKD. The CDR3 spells CATTTGGSTDTQYF. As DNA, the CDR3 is TGTGCCACCACGACGGGAGGTAGCACAGATACGCAGTATTTT.

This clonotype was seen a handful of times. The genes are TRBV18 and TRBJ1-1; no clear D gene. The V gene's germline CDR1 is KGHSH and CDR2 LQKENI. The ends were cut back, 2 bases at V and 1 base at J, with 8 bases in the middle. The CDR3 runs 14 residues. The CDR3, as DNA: TGTGCCAGCTCACCAGCCCGGACGAACACTGAAGCTTTCTTT. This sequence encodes CASSPARTNTEAFF.

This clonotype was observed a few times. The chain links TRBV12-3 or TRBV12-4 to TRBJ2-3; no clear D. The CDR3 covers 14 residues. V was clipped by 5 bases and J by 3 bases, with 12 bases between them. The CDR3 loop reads CASSPMAQTDTQYF. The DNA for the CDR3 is TGTGCCAGCAGTCCCATGGCTCAAACAGATACGCAGTATTTT.

DNA of the CDR3: TGTGCCAGCAGTTCACACATCGACCCCGAAGCTTTCTTT. Amino acid sequence: CASSSHIDPEAFF. The rearrangement joins TRBV27 to TRBJ1-1; D is uncertain. V lost 4 bases and J lost 8, with 14 bases in between. This CDR3 has 13 residues. Germline-derived CDR1 and CDR2 are MNHEY and SMNVEV (reference sequence).

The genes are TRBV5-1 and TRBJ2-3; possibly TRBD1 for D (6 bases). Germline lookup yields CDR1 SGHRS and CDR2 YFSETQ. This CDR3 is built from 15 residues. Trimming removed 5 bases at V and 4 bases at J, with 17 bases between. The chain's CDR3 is CASRQQGSIADTQYF. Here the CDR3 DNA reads TGCGCCAGCAGGCAACAGGGAAGTATAGCAGATACGCAGTATTTT.

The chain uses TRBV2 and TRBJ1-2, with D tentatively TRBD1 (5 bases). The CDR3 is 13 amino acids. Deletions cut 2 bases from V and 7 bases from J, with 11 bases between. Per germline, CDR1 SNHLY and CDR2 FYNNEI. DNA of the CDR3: TGTGCCAGCAGTGAAACCGGGGCCCGTGGCTACACCTTC. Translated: CASSETGARGYTF.

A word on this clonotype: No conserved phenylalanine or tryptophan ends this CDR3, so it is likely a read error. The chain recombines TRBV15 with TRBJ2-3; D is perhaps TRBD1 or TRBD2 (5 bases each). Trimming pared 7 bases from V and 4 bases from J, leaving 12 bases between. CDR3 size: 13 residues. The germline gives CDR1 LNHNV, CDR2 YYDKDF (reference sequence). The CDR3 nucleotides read TGTGCCACCAATCGGGGCAACGCAGATACGCAGTATTGT. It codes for CATNRGNADTQYC.

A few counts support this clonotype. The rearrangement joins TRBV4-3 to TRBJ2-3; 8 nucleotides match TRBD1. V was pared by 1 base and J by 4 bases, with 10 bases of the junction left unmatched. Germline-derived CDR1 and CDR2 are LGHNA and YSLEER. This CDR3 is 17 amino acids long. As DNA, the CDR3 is TGCGCCAGCAGCCAAGTTTCAGGACAGGGTGCCGCAGATACGCAGTATTTT. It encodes CASSQVSGQGAADTQYF.

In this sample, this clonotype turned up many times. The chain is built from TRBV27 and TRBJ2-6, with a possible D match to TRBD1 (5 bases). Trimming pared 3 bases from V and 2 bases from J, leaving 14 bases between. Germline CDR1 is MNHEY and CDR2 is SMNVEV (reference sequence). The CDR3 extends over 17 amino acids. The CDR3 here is CASSFYNPGTGANVLTF. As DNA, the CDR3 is TGTGCCAGCAGTTTCTACAATCCAGGGACTGGGGCCAACGTCCTGACTTTC.

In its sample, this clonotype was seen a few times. The chain's CDR3 is CSANPGRSNQPQHF. The DNA for the CDR3 is TGCAGTGCTAACCCGGGACGTAGCAATCAGCCCCAGCATTTT. This chain links TRBV20-1 with TRBJ1-5, with D possibly TRBD1 on 5 matching bases. Trimming cost V 4 bases and J 0 bases, with 10 bases left between them. Germline V CDR1 and CDR2: DFQATT, SNEGSKA (reference sequence). This CDR3 has 14 residues.

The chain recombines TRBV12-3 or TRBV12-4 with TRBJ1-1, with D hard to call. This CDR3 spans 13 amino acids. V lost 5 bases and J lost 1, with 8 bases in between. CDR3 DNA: TGTGCCAGCAGTCCTGATAAGAACACTGAAGCTTTCTTT. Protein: CASSPDKNTEAFF.

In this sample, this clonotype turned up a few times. The CDR3 DNA follows: TGCAGTGCTCCCGATTCGAACACCGGGGAGCTGTTTTTT. It codes for CSAPDSNTGELFF. This chain connects TRBV20-1 to TRBJ2-2; D uncertain. The CDR3 extends over 13 amino acids. V gave up 5 bases and J gave up 0 bases, with 7 bases separating them. CDR1 is DFQATT and CDR2 is SNEGSKA in the germline V gene (reference sequence).

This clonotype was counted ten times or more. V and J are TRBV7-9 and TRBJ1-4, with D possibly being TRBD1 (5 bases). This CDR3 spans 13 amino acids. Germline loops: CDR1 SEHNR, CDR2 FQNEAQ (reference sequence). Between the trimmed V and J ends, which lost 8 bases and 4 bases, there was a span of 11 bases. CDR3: CASEGPNNEKLFF. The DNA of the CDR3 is TGTGCCAGCGAGGGACCTAATAATGAAAAACTGTTTTTT.

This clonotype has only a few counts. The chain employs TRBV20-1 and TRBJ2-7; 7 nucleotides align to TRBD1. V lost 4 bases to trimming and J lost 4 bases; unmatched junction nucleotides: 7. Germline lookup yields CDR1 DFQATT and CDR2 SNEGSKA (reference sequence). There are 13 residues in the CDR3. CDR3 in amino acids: CSANYRGLYEQYF. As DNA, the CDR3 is TGCAGTGCTAATTACAGGGGTCTGTACGAGCAGTACTTC.

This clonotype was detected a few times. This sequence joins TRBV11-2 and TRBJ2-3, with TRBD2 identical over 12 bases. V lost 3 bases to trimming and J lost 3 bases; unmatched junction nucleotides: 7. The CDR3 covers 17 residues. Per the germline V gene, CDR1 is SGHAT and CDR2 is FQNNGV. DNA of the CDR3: TGTGCCAGCAGCTTGGGGACTAGCGGGCTTGGGACAGATACGCAGTATTTT. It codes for CASSLGTSGLGTDTQYF.

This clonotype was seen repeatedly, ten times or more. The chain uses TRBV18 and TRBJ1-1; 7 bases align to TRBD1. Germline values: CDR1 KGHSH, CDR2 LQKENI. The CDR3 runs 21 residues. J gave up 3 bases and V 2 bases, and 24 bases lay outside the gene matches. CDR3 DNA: TGTGCCAGCTCACCAGCACCATCCTCGGCGGACAGGCTCAAGGAGGACACTGAAGCTTTCTTT. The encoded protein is CASSPAPSSADRLKEDTEAFF.

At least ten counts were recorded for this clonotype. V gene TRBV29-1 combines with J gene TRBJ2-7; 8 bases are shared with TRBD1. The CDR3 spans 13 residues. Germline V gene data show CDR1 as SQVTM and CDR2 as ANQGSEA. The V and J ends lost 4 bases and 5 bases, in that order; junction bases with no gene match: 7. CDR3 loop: CSVARSGGNEQYF. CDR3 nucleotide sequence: TGCAGCGTTGCCAGGTCAGGGGGCAACGAGCAGTACTTC.

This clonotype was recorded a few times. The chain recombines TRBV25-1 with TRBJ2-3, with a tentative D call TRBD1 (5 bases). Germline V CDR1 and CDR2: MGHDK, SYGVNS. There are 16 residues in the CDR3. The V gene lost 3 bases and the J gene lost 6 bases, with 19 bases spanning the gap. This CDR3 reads CASSEFTGLFVDTQYF. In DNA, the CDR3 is TGTGCCAGCAGTGAGTTCACAGGCCTGTTTGTGGATACGCAGTATTTT.

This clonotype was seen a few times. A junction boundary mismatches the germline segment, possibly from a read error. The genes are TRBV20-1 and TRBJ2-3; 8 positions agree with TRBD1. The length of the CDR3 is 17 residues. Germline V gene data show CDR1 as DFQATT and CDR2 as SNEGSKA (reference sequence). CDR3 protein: CCARDLFTGGGTDTQYF. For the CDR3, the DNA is TGCTGTGCTAGAGATCTCTTCACAGGGGGTGGTACAGATACGCAGTATTTT.

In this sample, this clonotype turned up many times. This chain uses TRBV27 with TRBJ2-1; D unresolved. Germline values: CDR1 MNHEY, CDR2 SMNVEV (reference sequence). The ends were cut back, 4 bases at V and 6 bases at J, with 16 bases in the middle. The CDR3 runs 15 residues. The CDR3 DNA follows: TGTGCCAGCAGTTCCCCGCTTGGGGTGAGCAATGAGCAGTTCTTC. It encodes CASSSPLGVSNEQFF.

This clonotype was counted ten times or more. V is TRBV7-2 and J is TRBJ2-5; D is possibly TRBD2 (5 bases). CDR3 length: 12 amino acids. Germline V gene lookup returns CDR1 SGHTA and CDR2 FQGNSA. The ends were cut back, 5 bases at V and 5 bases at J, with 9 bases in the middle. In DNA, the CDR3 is TGTGCCAGCAGCCCGGGGTCCGAGACCCAGTACTTC. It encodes CASSPGSETQYF.

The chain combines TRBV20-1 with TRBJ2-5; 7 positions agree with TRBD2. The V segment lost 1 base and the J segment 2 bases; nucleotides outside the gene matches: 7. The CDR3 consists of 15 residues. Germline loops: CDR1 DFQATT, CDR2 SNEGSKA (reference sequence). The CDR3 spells CSARAIRGGQETQYF. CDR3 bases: TGCAGTGCTAGAGCCATCCGCGGGGGACAAGAGACCCAGTACTTC.

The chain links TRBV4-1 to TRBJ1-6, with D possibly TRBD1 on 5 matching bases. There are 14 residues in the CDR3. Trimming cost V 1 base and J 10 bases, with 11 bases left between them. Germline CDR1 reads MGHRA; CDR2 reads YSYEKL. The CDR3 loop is CASSQVTEGSPLHF. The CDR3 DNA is TGCGCCAGCAGCCAAGTAACCGAGGGGTCACCCCTCCACTTT.

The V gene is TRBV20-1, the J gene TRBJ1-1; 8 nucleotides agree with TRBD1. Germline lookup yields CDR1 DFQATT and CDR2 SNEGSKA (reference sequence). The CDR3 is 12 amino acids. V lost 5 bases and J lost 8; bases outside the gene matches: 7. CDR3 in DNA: TGCAGTGCTTATCAGGGGGCGCGGGAAGCTTTCTTT. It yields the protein CSAYQGAREAFF.

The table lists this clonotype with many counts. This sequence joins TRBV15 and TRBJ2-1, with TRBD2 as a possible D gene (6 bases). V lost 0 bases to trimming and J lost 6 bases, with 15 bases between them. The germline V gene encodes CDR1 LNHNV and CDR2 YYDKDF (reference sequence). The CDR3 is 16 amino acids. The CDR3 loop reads CATSRDLGGKVNEQFF. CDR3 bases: TGTGCCACCAGCAGAGATCTCGGGGGAAAGGTCAATGAGCAGTTCTTC.

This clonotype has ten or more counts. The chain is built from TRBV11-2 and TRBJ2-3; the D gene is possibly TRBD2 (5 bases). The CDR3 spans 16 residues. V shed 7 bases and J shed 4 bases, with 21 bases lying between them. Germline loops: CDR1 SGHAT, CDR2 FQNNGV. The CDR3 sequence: CASNELGRRRSDTQYF. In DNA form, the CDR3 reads TGTGCCAGCAACGAACTAGGGCGGCGACGCTCAGATACGCAGTATTTT.

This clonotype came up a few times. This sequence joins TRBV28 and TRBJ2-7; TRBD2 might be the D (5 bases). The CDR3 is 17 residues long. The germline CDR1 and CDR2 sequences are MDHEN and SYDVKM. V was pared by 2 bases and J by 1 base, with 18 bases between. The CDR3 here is CASSLGRNVRKSYEQYF. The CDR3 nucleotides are TGTGCCAGCAGTTTAGGGAGAAACGTGAGGAAATCCTACGAGCAGTACTTC.

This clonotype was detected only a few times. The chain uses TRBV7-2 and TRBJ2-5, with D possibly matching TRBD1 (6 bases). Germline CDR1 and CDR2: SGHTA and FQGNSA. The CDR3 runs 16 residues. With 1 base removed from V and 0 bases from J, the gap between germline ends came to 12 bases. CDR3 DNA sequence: TGTGCCAGCAGCTTAGTTGGGGGCACCAACCAAGAGACCCAGTACTTC. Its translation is CASSLVGGTNQETQYF.

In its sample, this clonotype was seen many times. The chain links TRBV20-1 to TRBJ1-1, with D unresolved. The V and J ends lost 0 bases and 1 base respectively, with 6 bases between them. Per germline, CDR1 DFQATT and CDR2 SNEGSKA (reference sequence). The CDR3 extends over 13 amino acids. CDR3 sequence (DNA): TGCAGTGCTAGAGAGCCGGGGAACACTGAAGCTTTCTTT. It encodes CSAREPGNTEAFF.

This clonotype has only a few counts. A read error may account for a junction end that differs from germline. CDR3 residues: CASSFSISNGADAFF. In DNA form, the CDR3 reads TGTGCCAGCAGCTTTAGCATTAGTAATGGAGCTGACGCTTTCTTT. The J gene is TRBJ1-1, the V gene TRBV5-5; no clear D. Germline values: CDR1 SGHKS, CDR2 YYEKEE (reference sequence). CDR3 length equals 15 residues.